The rows below give T cell receptor beta chains drawn from one sample of a study of T cell clones after liver transplantation. Data came from immunoSEQ multiplex PCR; TCRdb stores just in-frame clones and leaves some out. Of around 70,000 clones in the sample, around 92% were seen once. The material sequenced was CD4+ T cells from blood, taken less than 27 months after liver transplant. The receptors stem from a human patient who received a liver transplant. The graft donor may be the source of some T cells. CDR3s include the opening cysteine and the closing phenylalanine or tryptophan. A D gene is named only where the DNA matches it firmly. For some rows the clone size is stated as once, few or many, or as a class when expanded; others skip it.

>.|TRBV6-5|.|13|TRBJ1-1
TGTGCCAGCACCCCTACAGAGAACACTGAAGCTTTCTTT
CASTPTENTEAFF
>.|TRBV18|TRBD2|16|TRBJ2-3
TGTGCCAGCTCGCGCCGTAGCGGGAGCGGCACAGATACGCAGTATTTT
CASSRRSGSGTDTQYF
>.|TRBV11-3|TRBD2|19|TRBJ2-1
TGTGCCAGCAGCTTAGATCAAGGGACTAGCGGGAGGTTCTACAATGAGCAGTTCTTC
CASSLDQGTSGRFYNEQFF
>.|TRBV18|.|16|TRBJ2-1
TGTGCCAGCTCGCAATCGTCCGGGCCGGGAGACAATGAGCAGTTCTTC
CASSQSSGPGDNEQFF
>.|TRBV7-6|.|14|TRBJ2-1
TGTGCCAGCAGCCCGAGAGGTGAAGTCCATGAGCAGTTCTTC
CASSPRGEVHEQFF
>.|TRBV7-2|.|12|TRBJ1-5
TGTGCCAGCAGTCACGACGATCAGCCCCAGCATTTT
CASSHDDQPQHF
>.|TRBV4-3|.|12|TRBJ1-5
TGCGCCAGCAGCCTAGGGAATCAGCCCCAGCATTTT
CASSLGNQPQHF
>.|TRBV13|.|15|TRBJ2-1
TGTGCCAGCAGCCGCTCTAGCGTACGATCCAATGAGCAGTTCTTC
CASSRSSVRSNEQFF
>.|TRBV6-6|TRBD1|16|TRBJ2-1
TGTGCCAGCAGTTACCCGAGGACAGGGGGCGGCAATGAGCAGTTCTTC
CASSYPRTGGGNEQFF
>once|TRBV6-5|.|14|TRBJ1-5
TGTGCCAGCAGCCTAGGAGGGGGCAATCAGCCCCAGCATTTT
CASSLGGGNQPQHF
>.|TRBV7-9|.|15|TRBJ2-5
TGTGCCAGCAGCCCCCGGGACACCTTCGGAGAGACCCAGTACTTC
CASSPRDTFGETQYF
>.|TRBV2|TRBD1|15|TRBJ1-5
TGTGCCAGCATTGGGGACAGGGGCGGCAATCAGCCCCAGCATTTT
CASIGDRGGNQPQHF
>.|TRBV23-1|.|13|TRBJ2-7
TGCGCCAGCAGTCCACACCGACGCCACGAGCAGTACTTC
CASSPHRRHEQYF
>once|TRBV5-1|.|15|TRBJ2-6
TGCGCCAGCAGCATCACAGGGTCTGGGGCCAACGTCCTGACTTTC
CASSITGSGANVLTF
>.|TRBV15|.|16|TRBJ2-5
TGTGCCACCAGCAGAGCAGGGTTTACAAATCAAGAGACCCAGTACTTC
CATSRAGFTNQETQYF
>.|TRBV7-3|.|15|TRBJ2-1
TGTGCCAGCAGCGCAATGGAGGGCTCCTACAATGAGCAGTTCTTC
CASSAMEGSYNEQFF
>.|TRBV18|.|14|TRBJ1-1
TGTGCCAGCTCACCACCCACAGGGCACACTGAAGCTTTCTTT
CASSPPTGHTEAFF
>.|TRBV5-1|.|13|TRBJ2-2
TGCGCCAGCAGCTTGGAGACGACCGGGGAGCTGTTTTTT
CASSLETTGELFF
>.|TRBV25-1|.|14|TRBJ2-5
TGTGCCAGCAGTGATTACGGGGGGCTAGAGACCCAGTACTTC
CASSDYGGLETQYF
>.|TRBV6-5|TRBD1|15|TRBJ1-2
TGTGCCAGCAGTTACTACCCGGGACAGTCAAACGGCTACACCTTC
CASSYYPGQSNGYTF
>.|TRBV28|.|13|TRBJ2-3
TGTGCCAGCAGTTTAGTGGGTACAGATACGCAGTATTTT
CASSLVGTDTQYF
>.|TRBV5-1|.|13|TRBJ1-1
TGCGCCAGCAGCTTGGGGGGCGGCACTGAAGCTTTCTTT
CASSLGGGTEAFF
>.|TRBV9|TRBD2|15|TRBJ2-1
TGTGCCAGCAGCGTCGGTGGCGGGAGGGCCTATGAGCAGTTCTTC
CASSVGGGRAYEQFF
>.|TRBV5-1|TRBD1|15|TRBJ2-3
TGCGCCAGCAGCTTGCAGGACAGGGTCACAGATACGCAGTATTTT
CASSLQDRVTDTQYF
>.|TRBV4-3|.|13|TRBJ2-7
TGCGCCAGCAGCCGCTCCTACTCCTACGAGCAGTACTTC
CASSRSYSYEQYF
>.|TRBV7-8|TRBD2|15|TRBJ2-7
TGTGCCAGCAGCGAACTAGCGGGAGATAACTACGAGCAGTACTTC
CASSELAGDNYEQYF
>.|TRBV30|.|15|TRBJ1-1
TGTGCCTGGAGGAAAACAGGGAATCGCTTGACTGAAGCTTTCTTT
CAWRKTGNRLTEAFF
>.|TRBV11-3|.|14|TRBJ1-4
TGTGCCAGCAGCGTCGCCTACAGGGCTGAAAAACTGTTTTTT
CASSVAYRAEKLFF
>.|TRBV6-1|TRBD2|15|TRBJ2-2
TGTGCCAGCATCCGTACTAGCGGGAGTGGCGGGGAGCTGTTTTTT
CASIRTSGSGGELFF